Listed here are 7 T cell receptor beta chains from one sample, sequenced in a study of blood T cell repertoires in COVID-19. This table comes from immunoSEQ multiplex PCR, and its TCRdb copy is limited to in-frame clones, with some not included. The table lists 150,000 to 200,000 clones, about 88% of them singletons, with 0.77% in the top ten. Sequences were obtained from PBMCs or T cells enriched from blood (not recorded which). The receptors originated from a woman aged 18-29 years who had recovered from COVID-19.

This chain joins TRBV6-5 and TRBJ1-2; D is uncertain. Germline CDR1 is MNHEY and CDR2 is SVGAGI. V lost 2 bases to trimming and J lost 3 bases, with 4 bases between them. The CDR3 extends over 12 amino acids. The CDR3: CASSYTDYGYTF. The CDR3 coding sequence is TGTGCCAGCAGTTACACGGACTATGGCTACACCTTC.

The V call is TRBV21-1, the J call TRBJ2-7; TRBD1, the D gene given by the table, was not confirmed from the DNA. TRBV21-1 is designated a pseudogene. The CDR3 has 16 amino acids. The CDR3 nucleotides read TGTGCCAGCAGCAAAGAAGGGCAGGGCCGCTCCTACGAGCAGTACTTC. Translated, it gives CASSKEGQGRSYEQYF.

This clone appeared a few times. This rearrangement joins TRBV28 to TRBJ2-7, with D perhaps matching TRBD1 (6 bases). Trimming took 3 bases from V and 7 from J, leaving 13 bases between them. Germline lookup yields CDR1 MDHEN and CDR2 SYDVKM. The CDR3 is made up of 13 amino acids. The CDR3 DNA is TGTGCCAGCAGTTTTCTCAATACAGGGGAGCAGTACTTC. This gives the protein CASSFLNTGEQYF.

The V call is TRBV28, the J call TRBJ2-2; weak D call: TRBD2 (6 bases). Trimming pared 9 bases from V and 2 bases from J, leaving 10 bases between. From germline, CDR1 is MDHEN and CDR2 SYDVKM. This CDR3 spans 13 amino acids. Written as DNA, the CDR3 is TGTGCCAGTGCGGGGCCCAACACCGGGGAGCTGTTTTTT. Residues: CASAGPNTGELFF. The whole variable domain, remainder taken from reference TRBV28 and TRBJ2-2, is DVKVTQSSRYLVKRTGEKVFLECVQDMDHENMFWYRQDPGLGLRLIYFSYDVKMKEKGDIPEGYSVSREKKERFSLILESASTNQTSMYLCASAGPNTGELFFGEGSRLTVL.

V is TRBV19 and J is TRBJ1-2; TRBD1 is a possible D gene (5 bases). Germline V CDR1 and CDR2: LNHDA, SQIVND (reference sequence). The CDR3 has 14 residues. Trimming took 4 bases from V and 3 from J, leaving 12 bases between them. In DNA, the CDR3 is TGTGCCAGTAGTAACTCACAGGAGTACTATGGCTACACCTTC. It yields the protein CASSNSQEYYGYTF.

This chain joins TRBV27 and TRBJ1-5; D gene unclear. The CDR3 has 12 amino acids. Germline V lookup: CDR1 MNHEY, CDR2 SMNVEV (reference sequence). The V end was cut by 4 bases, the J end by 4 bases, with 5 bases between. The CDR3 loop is CASSSYNQPQHF. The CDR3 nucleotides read TGTGCCAGCAGTTCCTATAATCAGCCCCAGCATTTT.

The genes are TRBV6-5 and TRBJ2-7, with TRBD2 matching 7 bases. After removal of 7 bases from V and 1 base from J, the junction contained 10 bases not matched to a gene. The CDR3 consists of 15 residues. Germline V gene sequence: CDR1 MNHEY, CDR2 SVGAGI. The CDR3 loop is CASTPVGGSSYEQYF. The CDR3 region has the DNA TGTGCCAGCACCCCAGTTGGCGGGAGTTCCTACGAGCAGTACTTC.